This TCR beta chain is drawn from a study of T cell changes during pregnancy in multiple sclerosis. The table came from immunoSEQ multiplex PCR; TCRdb's copy has only in-frame clones and leaves some out. This table holds roughly 76,000 clones, 85% to 95% found once. CDR1 and CDR2 from the germline V gene are MDHEN and SYDVKM. The CDR3 extends over 16 amino acids. V trimming: 6 bases; J trimming: 4 bases; junction bases outside the gene matches: 14. This clonotype was sampled from a female donor with multiple sclerosis, enrolled in a pregnancy study. V usage is TRBV28 and J usage is TRBJ1-1, with TRBD1 matching 7 bases. The source was CD4+ T cells from peripheral blood mononuclear cells, collected after pregnancy. CDR3 sequence: CASSPILPGGGTEAFF. The CDR3 DNA is TGTGCCAGCAGCCCAATACTCCCAGGGGGTGGCACTGAAGCTTTCTTT. Supplemented by reference TRBV28 and TRBJ1-1, the full variable domain reads DVKVTQSSRYLVKRTGEKVFLECVQDMDHENMFWYRQDPGLGLRLIYFSYDVKMKEKGDIPEGYSVSREKKERFSLILESASTNQTSMYLCASSPILPGGGTEAFFGQGTRLTVV.